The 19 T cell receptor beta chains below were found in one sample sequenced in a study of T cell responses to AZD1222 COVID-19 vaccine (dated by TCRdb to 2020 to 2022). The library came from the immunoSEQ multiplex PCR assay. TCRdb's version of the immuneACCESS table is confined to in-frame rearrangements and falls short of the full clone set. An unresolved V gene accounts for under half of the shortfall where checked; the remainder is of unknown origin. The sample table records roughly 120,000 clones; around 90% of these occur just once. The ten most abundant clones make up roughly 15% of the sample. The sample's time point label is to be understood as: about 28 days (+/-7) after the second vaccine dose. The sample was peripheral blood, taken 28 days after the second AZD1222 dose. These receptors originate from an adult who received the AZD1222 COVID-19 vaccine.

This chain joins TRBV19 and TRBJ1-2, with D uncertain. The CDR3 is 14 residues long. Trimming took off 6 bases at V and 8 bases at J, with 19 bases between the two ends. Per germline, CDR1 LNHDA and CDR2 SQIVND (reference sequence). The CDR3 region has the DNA TGTGCCAGTAGCCCAACGCTTCTGGCGGGAGGCTACACCTTC. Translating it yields CASSPTLLAGGYTF.

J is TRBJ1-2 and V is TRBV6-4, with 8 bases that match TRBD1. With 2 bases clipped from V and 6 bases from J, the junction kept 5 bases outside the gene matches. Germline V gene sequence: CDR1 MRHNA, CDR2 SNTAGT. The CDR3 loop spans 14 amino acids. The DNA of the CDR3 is TGTGCCAGCAGTGACGCCCAGGGGGCACATGGCTACACCTTC. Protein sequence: CASSDAQGAHGYTF.

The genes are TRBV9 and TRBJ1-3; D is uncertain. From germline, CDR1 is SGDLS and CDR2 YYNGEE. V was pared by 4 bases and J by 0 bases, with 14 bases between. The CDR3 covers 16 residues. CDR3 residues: CASSQGSGRSGNTIYF. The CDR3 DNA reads TGTGCCAGCAGCCAAGGGTCGGGCCGCTCTGGAAACACCATATATTTT.

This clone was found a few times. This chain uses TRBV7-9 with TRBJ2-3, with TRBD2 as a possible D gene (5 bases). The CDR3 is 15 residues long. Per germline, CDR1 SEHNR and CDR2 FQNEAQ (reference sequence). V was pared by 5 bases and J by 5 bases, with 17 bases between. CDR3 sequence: CASSPGVVQGDTQYF. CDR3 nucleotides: TGTGCCAGCAGCCCCGGGGTTGTTCAAGGAGATACGCAGTATTTT.

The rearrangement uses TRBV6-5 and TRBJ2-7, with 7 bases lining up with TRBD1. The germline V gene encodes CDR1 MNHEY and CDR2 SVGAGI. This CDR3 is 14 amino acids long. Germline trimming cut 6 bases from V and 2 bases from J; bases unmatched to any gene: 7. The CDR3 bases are TGTGCCAGCAGGACCGGGACAGCTGCCTACGAGCAGTACTTC. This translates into CASRTGTAAYEQYF.

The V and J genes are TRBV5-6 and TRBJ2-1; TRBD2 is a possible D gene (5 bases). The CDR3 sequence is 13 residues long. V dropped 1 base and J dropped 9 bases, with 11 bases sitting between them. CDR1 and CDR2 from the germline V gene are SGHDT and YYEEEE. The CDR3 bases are TGTGCCAGCAGCTTGTGGAGGAGCGGTGAGCAGTTCTTC. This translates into CASSLWRSGEQFF.

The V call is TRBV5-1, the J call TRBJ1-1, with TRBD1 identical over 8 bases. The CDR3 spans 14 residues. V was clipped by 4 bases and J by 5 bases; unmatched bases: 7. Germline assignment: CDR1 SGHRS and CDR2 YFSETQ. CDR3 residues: CASSPDRVWTEAFF. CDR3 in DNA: TGCGCCAGCAGCCCGGACAGGGTTTGGACTGAAGCTTTCTTT.

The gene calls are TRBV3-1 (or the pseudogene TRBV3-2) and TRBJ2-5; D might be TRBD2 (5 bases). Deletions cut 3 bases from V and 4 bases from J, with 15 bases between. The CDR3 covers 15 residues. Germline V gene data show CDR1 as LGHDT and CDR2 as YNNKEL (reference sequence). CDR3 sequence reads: CASSHLLEVRETQYF. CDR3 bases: TGTGCCAGCAGCCATCTTTTGGAGGTTCGAGAGACCCAGTACTTC.

The CDR3 protein is CASSTSVPFAGYTF. The CDR3 DNA reads TGTGCCAGCTCCACGTCGGTCCCTTTTGCCGGCTACACCTTC. This chain joins TRBV2 and TRBJ1-2; D not certain. The CDR3 totals 14 residues. Germline CDR1 SNHLY, CDR2 FYNNEI. V gave up 8 bases and J gave up 8 bases, with 21 bases separating them.

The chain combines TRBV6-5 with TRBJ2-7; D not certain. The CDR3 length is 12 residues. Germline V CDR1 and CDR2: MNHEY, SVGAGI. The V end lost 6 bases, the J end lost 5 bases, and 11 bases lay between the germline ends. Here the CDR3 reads CASRAPWNEQYF. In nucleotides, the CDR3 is TGTGCCAGCAGGGCCCCCTGGAACGAGCAGTACTTC.

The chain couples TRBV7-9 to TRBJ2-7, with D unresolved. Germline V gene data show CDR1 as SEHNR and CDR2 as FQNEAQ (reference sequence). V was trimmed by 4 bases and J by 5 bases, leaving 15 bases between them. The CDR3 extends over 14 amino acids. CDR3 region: CASSSWEGTHEQYF. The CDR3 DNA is TGTGCCAGCAGCTCCTGGGAAGGCACTCACGAGCAGTACTTC.

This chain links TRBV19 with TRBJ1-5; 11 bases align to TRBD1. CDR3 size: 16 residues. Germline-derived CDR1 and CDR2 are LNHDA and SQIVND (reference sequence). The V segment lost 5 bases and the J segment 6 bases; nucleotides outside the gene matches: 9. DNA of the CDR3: TGTGCCAGTAGTCCCGGGGGGGACAGGGGGTGTCAGCCCCAGCATTTT. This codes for CASSPGGDRGCQPQHF.

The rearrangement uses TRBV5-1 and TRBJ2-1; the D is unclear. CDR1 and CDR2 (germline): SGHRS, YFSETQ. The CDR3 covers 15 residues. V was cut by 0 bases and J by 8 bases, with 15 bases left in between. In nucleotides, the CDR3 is TGCGCCAGCAGCTTGGTTGCTAGTGGAAGGGATGAGCAGTTCTTC. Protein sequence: CASSLVASGRDEQFF.

The CDR3 DNA reads TGTGCCAGCAGTTCCCAGGGTAGGCCCCGCGGGGAGCTGTTTTTT. Encoded protein: CASSSQGRPRGELFF. The chain couples TRBV6-5 to TRBJ2-2, with D tentatively TRBD1 (5 bases). The V gene's germline CDR1 is MNHEY and CDR2 SVGAGI. V was trimmed by 4 bases and J by 7 bases, leaving 16 bases between them. The length of the CDR3 is 15 residues.

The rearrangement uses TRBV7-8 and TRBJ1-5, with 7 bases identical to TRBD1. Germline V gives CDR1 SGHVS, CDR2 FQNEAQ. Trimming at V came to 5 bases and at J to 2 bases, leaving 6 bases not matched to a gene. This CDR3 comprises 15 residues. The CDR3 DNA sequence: TGTGCCAGCAGCCCGGGACAGTGGGGCAATCAGCCCCAGCATTTT. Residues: CASSPGQWGNQPQHF.

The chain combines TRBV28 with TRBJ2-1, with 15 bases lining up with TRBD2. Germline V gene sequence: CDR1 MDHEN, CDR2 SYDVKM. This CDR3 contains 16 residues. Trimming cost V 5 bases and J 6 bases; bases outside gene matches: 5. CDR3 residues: CASSGLAGGLANEQFF. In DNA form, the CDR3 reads TGTGCCAGCAGTGGACTAGCGGGAGGGTTGGCCAATGAGCAGTTCTTC.

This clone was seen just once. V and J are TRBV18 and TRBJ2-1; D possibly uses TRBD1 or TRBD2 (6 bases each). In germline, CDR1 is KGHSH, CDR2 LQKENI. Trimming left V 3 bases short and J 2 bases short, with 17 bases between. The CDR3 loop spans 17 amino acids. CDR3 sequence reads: CASSPYSGGGTYNEQFF. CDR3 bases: TGTGCCAGCTCACCTTACAGCGGAGGGGGAACCTACAATGAGCAGTTCTTC.

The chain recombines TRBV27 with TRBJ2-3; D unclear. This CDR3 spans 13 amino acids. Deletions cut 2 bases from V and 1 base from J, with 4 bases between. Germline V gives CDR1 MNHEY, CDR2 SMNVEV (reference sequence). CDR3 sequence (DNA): TGTGCCAGCAGTTTACTCGGCACAGATACGCAGTATTTT. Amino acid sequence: CASSLLGTDTQYF.

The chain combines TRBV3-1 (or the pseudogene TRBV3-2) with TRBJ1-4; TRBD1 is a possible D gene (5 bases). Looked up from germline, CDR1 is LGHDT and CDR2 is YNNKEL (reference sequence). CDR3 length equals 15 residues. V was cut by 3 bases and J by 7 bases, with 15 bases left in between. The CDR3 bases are TGTGCCAGCAGCCAGTCGGGACTGCAGCTTGAAAAACTGTTTTTT. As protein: CASSQSGLQLEKLFF.